This passage covers 17 T cell receptor beta chains from one sample sequenced in a study of T cells after yellow fever vaccination. TCRdb itself ran the 5' RACE reads through MiXCR, one entry per CDR3 protein. Of hundreds of thousands of distinct CDR3 sequences in the sample, about 12% were seen once. Material: PBMCs, obtained on the day of the yellow fever booster vaccination. These receptors originate from a man aged 25 to 40 who received the YFV17D yellow fever vaccine.

This sequence joins TRBV20-1 and TRBJ1-2; 9 bases are shared with TRBD1. The CDR3 has 18 residues. The trim removed 3 bases at V and 3 bases at J, leaving 17 bases unmatched. Germline CDR1 reads DFQATT; CDR2 reads SNEGSKA (reference sequence). Here the CDR3 DNA reads TGCAGTGCTAGGAGCTCCCTCCTCCGGGACAGGGACGACTATGGCTACACCTTC. Protein: CSARSSLLRDRDDYGYTF.

In this sample, this clonotype turned up many times. The genes are TRBV4-3 and TRBJ2-7; 8 bases fit TRBD1. The CDR3 totals 14 residues. V gave up 4 bases and J gave up 4 bases; unmatched junction bases: 6. Germline CDR1 reads LGHNA; CDR2 reads YSLEER. The CDR3 loop is CASSLETGGYEQYF. The DNA of the CDR3 is TGCGCCAGCAGCCTCGAAACAGGGGGTTACGAGCAGTACTTC.

This clonotype has at least ten counts. J is TRBJ1-5 and V is TRBV27; D perhaps matches TRBD1 (6 bases). With 3 bases removed from V and 7 bases from J, the gap between germline ends came to 7 bases. From germline, CDR1 is MNHEY and CDR2 SMNVEV (reference sequence). The CDR3 is 12 amino acids. The CDR3 bases are TGTGCCAGCAGTTTCAGGGGACAGCCCCAGCATTTT. Translating it yields CASSFRGQPQHF.

This clonotype was seen ten or more times. The rearrangement uses TRBV27 and TRBJ1-2; 7 nucleotides match TRBD1. The CDR3 is 14 amino acids. Germline CDR1 and CDR2: MNHEY and SMNVEV (reference sequence). The J segment lost 3 bases and the V segment lost 8 bases, leaving 9 bases of the junction unmatched. CDR3 loop: CASAPNTGDYGYTF. The CDR3 DNA reads as TGTGCCAGCGCCCCGAACACAGGGGACTATGGCTACACCTTC.

In its sample, this clonotype was seen a few times. This chain joins TRBV18 and TRBJ1-1, with D possibly TRBD1 on 5 matching bases. V was trimmed by 4 bases and J by 0 bases, leaving 12 bases between them. The length of the CDR3 is 15 residues. Germline V gene lookup returns CDR1 KGHSH and CDR2 LQKENI. CDR3 nucleotide sequence: TGTGCCAGCTCACAGGGGAGAGGGATGAACACTGAAGCTTTCTTT. Protein: CASSQGRGMNTEAFF.

This clonotype was seen a few times. This rearrangement joins TRBV12-3 or TRBV12-4 to TRBJ1-1, with 7 positions matching TRBD1. Losses at the gene ends were 6 bases for V and 2 bases for J; bases not matched to a gene: 9. This CDR3 spans 15 amino acids. CDR3 region: CASRPMTGFNTEAFF. The CDR3, as DNA: TGTGCCAGCAGGCCCATGACAGGGTTCAACACTGAAGCTTTCTTT.

The CDR3 nucleotides are TGCAGTACCCTGGGGGGGACTAGCTTTCACAATGAGCAGTTCTTC. It encodes CSTLGGTSFHNEQFF. The chain uses TRBV20-1 and TRBJ2-1; 9 bases map to TRBD2. Losses at the gene ends were 8 bases for V and 5 bases for J; bases not matched to a gene: 13. This CDR3 is 15 amino acids long. The V gene's germline CDR1 is DFQATT and CDR2 SNEGSKA (reference sequence).

The V and J genes are TRBV11-1 and TRBJ2-1; 13 nucleotides align to TRBD2. Trimming cost V 6 bases and J 2 bases; bases outside gene matches: 4. Germline CDR1 is SGHAT and CDR2 is FQDESV (reference sequence). This CDR3 has 16 residues. CDR3 sequence reads: CASRGTSGNTYNEQFF. As DNA, the CDR3 is TGTGCCAGCAGGGGGACTAGCGGGAACACCTACAATGAGCAGTTCTTC.

This clonotype has a count of ten or more. The chain uses TRBV5-1 and TRBJ2-3; D call uncertain. The V end was cut by 6 bases, the J end by 5 bases, with 16 bases between. Germline CDR1 is SGHRS and CDR2 is YFSETQ. The CDR3 length is 14 residues. CDR3 sequence: CASKSGIDGDTQYF. The CDR3 DNA reads TGCGCCAGCAAGTCGGGCATCGATGGAGATACGCAGTATTTT.

This clonotype was seen only a few times. The genes are TRBV7-2 and TRBJ1-5; the D is unclear. Trimming shortened V by 6 bases and J by 1 base, and 13 bases separated the two germline ends. The CDR3 loop spans 15 amino acids. The germline V gene has CDR1 SGHTA and CDR2 FQGNSA. CDR3 protein: CASRLTGRSNQPQHF. The CDR3, as DNA: TGTGCCAGCAGACTCACCGGGAGGAGCAATCAGCCCCAGCATTTT.

The chain carries TRBV5-1 and TRBJ2-5; 9 bases match TRBD2. This CDR3 has 16 residues. Trimming removed 0 bases from V and 5 bases from J; junction bases left unmatched: 8. Germline V gene data show CDR1 as SGHRS and CDR2 as YFSETQ. The CDR3 here is CASSLGTSDIIETQYF. The CDR3 nucleotides are TGCGCCAGCAGCTTGGGGACTAGCGATATTATTGAGACCCAGTACTTC.

This chain uses TRBV7-9 with TRBJ2-3; D unresolved. Trimming cost V 1 base and J 1 base, with 6 bases left between them. The CDR3 extends over 14 amino acids. Per germline, CDR1 SEHNR and CDR2 FQNEAQ (reference sequence). This CDR3 reads CASSLDIRTDTQYF. In DNA, the CDR3 is TGTGCCAGCAGCTTAGACATACGCACAGATACGCAGTATTTT. The complete variable domain, with remaining parts taken from reference TRBV7-9 and TRBJ2-3, reads DTGVSQNPRHKITKRGQNVTFRCDPISEHNRLYWYRQTLGQGPEFLTYFQNEAQLEKSRLLSDRFSAERPKGSFSTLEIQRTEQGDSAMYLCASSLDIRTDTQYFGPGTRLTVL.

The chain recombines TRBV7-9 with TRBJ2-1, with D possibly being TRBD1 (5 bases). Germline V gene data show CDR1 as SEHNR and CDR2 as FQNEAQ (reference sequence). There are 14 residues in the CDR3. V was pared by 1 base and J by 6 bases, with 10 bases between. CDR3: CASSLDLGANEQFF. CDR3 bases: TGTGCCAGCAGCTTAGATTTAGGGGCCAATGAGCAGTTCTTC.

V usage is TRBV30 and J usage is TRBJ1-1; D may be TRBD1 (5 bases). Germline V CDR1 and CDR2: GTSNPN, SVGIG (reference sequence). Trimming pared 5 bases from V and 1 base from J, leaving 14 bases between. The CDR3 loop spans 14 amino acids. CDR3 nucleotide sequence: TGTGCCTGGGAGGGGAAAAAGGGGAACACTGAAGCTTTCTTT. This sequence encodes CAWEGKKGNTEAFF. Drawing the rest from reference TRBV30 and TRBJ1-1, the complete variable domain is SQTIHQWPATLVQPVGSPLSLECTVEGTSNPNLYWYRQAAGRGLQLLFYSVGIGQISSEVPQNLSASRPQDRQFILSSKKLLLSDSGFYLCAWEGKKGNTEAFFGQGTRLTVV.

This clonotype was counted many times. The chain links TRBV6-5 to TRBJ2-2, with a tentative D call TRBD1 (5 bases). The CDR3 covers 15 residues. The ends were cut back, 2 bases at V and 7 bases at J, with 14 bases in the middle. Germline V gives CDR1 MNHEY, CDR2 SVGAGI. CDR3 DNA sequence: TGTGCCAGCAGTTACACGTATCGACAGAACGGGGAGCTGTTTTTT. Translation: CASSYTYRQNGELFF.

In this sample, this clonotype turned up a few times. The chain links TRBV27 to TRBJ1-5; 7 bases align to TRBD1. The ends lost 4 bases at V and 3 bases at J; junction bases unmatched: 9. Germline CDR1 and CDR2: MNHEY and SMNVEV (reference sequence). CDR3 length equals 16 residues. The CDR3 is CASSSLTGTVNQPQHF. The CDR3 DNA is TGTGCCAGCAGTTCATTAACAGGGACAGTCAATCAGCCCCAGCATTTT.

This clonotype appeared a few times. J is TRBJ2-5 and V is TRBV9; D possibly corresponds to TRBD2 (5 bases). V was cut by 1 base and J by 0 bases, with 19 bases left in between. Germline loops: CDR1 SGDLS, CDR2 YYNGEE. This CDR3 has 18 residues. In DNA, the CDR3 is TGTGCCAGCAGCGTAAGCGGTCTGGCTAGCAAACACCAAGAGACCCAGTACTTC. Its translation is CASSVSGLASKHQETQYF.